The TCR beta chain described here comes from a study of blood T cells in healthy people across ages. No fewer than 6 million PBMCs went into each sample. Then a second PCR, running about 7 to 11 cycles, was carried out with a sample-barcoded 5' primer and a J-beta primer mix. TCRdb redid the calling of the 5' RACE reads with MiXCR, one entry per CDR3 protein. Of approximately 1,700,000 distinct CDR3 sequences listed, approximately 39% are singletons. General study results and limits: Unsorted PBMCs prevented conclusive naive versus antigen-experienced comparison.

Germline V gives CDR1 ENHRY, CDR2 SYGVKD. V was pared by 7 bases and J by 8 bases, with 17 bases between. The CDR3 sequence is 13 residues long. Details on this clonotype: What it binds is unknown.

The TCR comes from a human donor in good health. The sequenced sample consisted of blood. V gene TRBV10-3 combines with J gene TRBJ1-2, with D unclear. This CDR3 reads CAIKAPDLTGYTF. CDR3 in DNA: TGTGCCATCAAGGCCCCGGACTTGACAGGCTACACCTTC.